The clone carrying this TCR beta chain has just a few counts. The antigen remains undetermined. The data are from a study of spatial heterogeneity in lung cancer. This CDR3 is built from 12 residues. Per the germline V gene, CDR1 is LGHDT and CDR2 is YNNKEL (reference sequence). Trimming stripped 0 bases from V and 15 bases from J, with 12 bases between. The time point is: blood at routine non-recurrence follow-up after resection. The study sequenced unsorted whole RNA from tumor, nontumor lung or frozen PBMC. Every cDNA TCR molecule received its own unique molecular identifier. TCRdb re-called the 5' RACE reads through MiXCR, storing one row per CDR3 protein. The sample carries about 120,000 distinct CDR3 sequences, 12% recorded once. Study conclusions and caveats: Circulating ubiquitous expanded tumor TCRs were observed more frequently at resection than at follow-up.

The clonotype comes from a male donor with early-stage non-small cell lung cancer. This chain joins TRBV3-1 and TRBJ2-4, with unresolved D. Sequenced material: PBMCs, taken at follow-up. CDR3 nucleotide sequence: TGTGCCAGCAGCCAAGAAATGGCTAGGCCGTACTTC. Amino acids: CASSQEMARPYF.